This TCR beta chain stems from a study of blood T cell repertoires in COVID-19. Study details: Specimens from acute and convalescent COVID-19 originated in the United States, Italy and Spain. T cells, B-cell-depleted T cells, or PBMCs provided the cDNA or gDNA that served as material.

V lost 0 bases to trimming and J lost 11 bases, with 20 bases between them. The germline gives CDR1 SGHRS, CDR2 YFSETQ. CDR3 size: 16 residues. Per the original methods: Estimation of nucleated cell counts relied on the amplification of reference gene primers. Sequenced by immunoSEQ multiplex PCR; TCRdb stores in-frame clones only, minus some. V, J and clone size reflect that table, while D and trimming were determined from the DNA. Seen here are over 250,000 clones, over 65% observed once, and the top ten hold about 3.1%. The TCR originated in a woman of 80 years or more with acute or convalescent COVID-19. This rearrangement joins TRBV5-1 to TRBJ1-4; D is perhaps TRBD1 (5 bases). The specimen was peripheral blood. CDR3 bases: TGCGCCAGCAGCTTGGATTTGAGCTCAGGGTATGGGAAACTGTTTTTT. Translating gives CASSLDLSSGYGKLFF. Full variable domain (missing parts from reference TRBV5-1 and TRBJ1-4): KAGVTQTPRYLIKTRGQQVTLSCSPISGHRSVSWYQQTPGQGLQFLFEYFSETQRNKGNFPGRFSGRQFSNSRSEMNVSTLELGDSALYLCASSLDLSSGYGKLFFGSGTQLSVL.